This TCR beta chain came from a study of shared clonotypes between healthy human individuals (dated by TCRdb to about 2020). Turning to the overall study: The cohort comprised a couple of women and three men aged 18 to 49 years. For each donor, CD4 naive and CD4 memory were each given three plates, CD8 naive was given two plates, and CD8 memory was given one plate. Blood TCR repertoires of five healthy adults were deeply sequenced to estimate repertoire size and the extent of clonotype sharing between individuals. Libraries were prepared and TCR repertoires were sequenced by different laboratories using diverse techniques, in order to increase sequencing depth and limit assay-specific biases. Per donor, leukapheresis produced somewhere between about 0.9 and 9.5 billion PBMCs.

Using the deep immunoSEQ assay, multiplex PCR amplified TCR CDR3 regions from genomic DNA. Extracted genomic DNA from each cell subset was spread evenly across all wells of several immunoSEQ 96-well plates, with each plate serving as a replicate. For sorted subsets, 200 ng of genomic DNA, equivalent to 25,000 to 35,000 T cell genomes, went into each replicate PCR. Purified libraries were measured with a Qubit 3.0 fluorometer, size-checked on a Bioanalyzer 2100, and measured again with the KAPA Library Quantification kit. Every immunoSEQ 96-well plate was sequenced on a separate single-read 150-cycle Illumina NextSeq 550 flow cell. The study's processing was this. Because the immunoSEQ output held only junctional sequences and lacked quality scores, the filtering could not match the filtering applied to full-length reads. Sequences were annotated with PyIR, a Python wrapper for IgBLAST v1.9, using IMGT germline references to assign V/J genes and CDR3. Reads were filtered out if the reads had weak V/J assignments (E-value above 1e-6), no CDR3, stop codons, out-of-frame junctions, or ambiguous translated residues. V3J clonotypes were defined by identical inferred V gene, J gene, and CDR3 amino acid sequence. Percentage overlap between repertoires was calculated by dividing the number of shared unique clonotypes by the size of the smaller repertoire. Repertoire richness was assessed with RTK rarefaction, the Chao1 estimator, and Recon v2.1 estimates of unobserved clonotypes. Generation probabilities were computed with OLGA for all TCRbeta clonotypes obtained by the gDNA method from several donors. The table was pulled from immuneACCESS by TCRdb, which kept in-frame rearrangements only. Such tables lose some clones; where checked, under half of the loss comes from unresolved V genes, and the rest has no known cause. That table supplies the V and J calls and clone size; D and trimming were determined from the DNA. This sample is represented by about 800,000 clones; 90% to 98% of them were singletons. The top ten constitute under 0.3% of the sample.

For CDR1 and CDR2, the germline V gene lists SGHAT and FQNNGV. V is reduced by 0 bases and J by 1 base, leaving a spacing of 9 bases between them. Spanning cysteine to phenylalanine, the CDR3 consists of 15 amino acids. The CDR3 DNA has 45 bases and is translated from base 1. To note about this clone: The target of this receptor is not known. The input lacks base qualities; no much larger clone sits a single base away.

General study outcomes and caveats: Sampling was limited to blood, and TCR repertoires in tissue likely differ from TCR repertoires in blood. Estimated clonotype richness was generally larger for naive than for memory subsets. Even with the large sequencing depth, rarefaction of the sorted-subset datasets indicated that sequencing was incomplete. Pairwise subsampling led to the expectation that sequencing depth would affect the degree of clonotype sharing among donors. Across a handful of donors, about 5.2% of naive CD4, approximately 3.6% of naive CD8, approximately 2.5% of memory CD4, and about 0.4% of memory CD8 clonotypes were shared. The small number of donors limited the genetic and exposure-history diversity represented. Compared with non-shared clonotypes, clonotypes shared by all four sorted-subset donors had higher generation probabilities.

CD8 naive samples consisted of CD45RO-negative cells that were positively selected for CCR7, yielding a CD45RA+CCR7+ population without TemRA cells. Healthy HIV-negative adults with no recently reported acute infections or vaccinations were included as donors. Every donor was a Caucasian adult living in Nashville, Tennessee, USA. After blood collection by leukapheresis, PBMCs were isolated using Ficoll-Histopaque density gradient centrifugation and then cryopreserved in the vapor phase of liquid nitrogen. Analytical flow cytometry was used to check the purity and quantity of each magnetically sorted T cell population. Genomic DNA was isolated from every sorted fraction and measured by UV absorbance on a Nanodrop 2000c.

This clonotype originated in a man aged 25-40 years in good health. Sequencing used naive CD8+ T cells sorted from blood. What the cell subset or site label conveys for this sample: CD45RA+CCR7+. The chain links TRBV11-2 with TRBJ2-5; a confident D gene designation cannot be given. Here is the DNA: TGTGCCAGCAGCTTAGATCTCCCCGGCCAAGAGACCCAGTACTTC. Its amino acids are CASSLDLPGQETQYF.